A selection of T cell receptor beta chains follows, all from one sample in a study of blood T cells in healthy people across ages. TCRdb reprocessed the 5' RACE reads with MiXCR, giving one entry per CDR3 protein. The sample lists roughly 720,000 distinct CDR3 sequences; 53% were seen once. The sample taken for sequencing was blood. The receptor source for this set is an elderly man in good health. Both conserved end residues are part of each CDR3. A D gene is named only where the DNA matches it firmly. Part of the rows lack a size; the others show once, few, many or a class for expanded clones.

V gene	D gene	J gene	clone size	CDR3 protein	CDR3 DNA
TRBV27	TRBD1	TRBJ2-1	NA	CASRTGTGPHEQFF	TGTGCCAGCAGGACCGGGACAGGGCCTCACGAGCAGTTCTTC
TRBV12-3/TRBV12-4	NA	TRBJ1-2	NA	CASSWGGRGYTF	TGTGCCAGCAGTTGGGGGGGACGGGGCTACACCTTC
TRBV10-3	TRBD1	TRBJ2-3	NA	CAIVEGQGTDTQYF	TGTGCCATCGTTGAGGGACAGGGCACAGATACGCAGTATTTT
TRBV6-5	NA	TRBJ2-7	NA	CASSYGRRNEQYF	TGTGCCAGCAGTTACGGGAGACGCAACGAGCAGTACTTC
TRBV25-1	NA	TRBJ1-2	NA	CASSDRAPNYGYTF	TGTGCCAGCAGTGACAGGGCACCTAACTATGGCTACACCTTC
TRBV20-1	TRBD1	TRBJ1-2	NA	CSASGGTGEYGYTF	TGCAGTGCTAGCGGCGGGACAGGGGAGTATGGCTACACCTTC
TRBV2	TRBD1	TRBJ2-5	NA	CASSESGGRQETQYF	TGTGCCAGCAGTGAGTCAGGGGGCCGTCAAGAGACCCAGTACTTC
TRBV20-1	TRBD1	TRBJ1-6	once	CSAPRQGSSYNSPLHF	TGCAGTGCTCCCCGACAGGGCAGCTCCTATAATTCACCCCTCCACTTT
TRBV7-9	TRBD2	TRBJ2-1	once	CASSFGREALSSYNEQFF	TGTGCCAGCAGCTTTGGGCGGGAGGCTCTTAGCTCCTACAATGAGCAGTTCTTC
TRBV5-1	TRBD2	TRBJ2-1	NA	CASSNAAGGPHNEQFF	TGCGCCAGCAGCAACGCTGCGGGAGGGCCCCACAATGAGCAGTTCTTC
TRBV7-9	NA	TRBJ1-2	NA	CAIPEDLAYGYTF	TGTGCCATCCCCGAGGACCTAGCTTATGGCTACACCTTC
TRBV11-3	TRBD1	TRBJ2-5	NA	CASSRDRAEETQYF	TGTGCTAGCAGCCGTGACAGGGCTGAAGAGACCCAGTACTTC
TRBV7-2	NA	TRBJ2-5	NA	CASSLYRQWETQYF	TGTGCCAGCAGCTTATATCGCCAATGGGAGACCCAGTACTTC
TRBV7-9	NA	TRBJ2-2	NA	CASSRTVKSAANTGELFF	TGTGCCAGCAGCCGGACAGTCAAAAGCGCCGCGAACACCGGGGAGCTGTTTTTT
TRBV20-1	TRBD1	TRBJ2-7	NA	CSAKSRGLYEQYF	TGCAGTGCTAAGTCCAGGGGGCTGTACGAGCAGTACTTC
TRBV10-3	NA	TRBJ2-3	NA	CAISRDGVGTQYF	TGTGCCATCAGCCGGGACGGAGTTGGCACGCAGTATTTT
TRBV28	NA	TRBJ2-7	NA	CASSPPGRGGVEQYF	TGTGCCAGCAGTCCCCCCGGAAGGGGAGGAGTAGAGCAGTACTTC
TRBV20-1	TRBD2	TRBJ2-7	NA	CSAREVTSGISYEQYF	TGCAGTGCTAGGGAGGTGACTAGCGGGATCTCCTACGAGCAGTACTTC
TRBV29-1	TRBD2	TRBJ2-2	NA	CSISGDYTGELFF	TGCAGCATTAGCGGGGATTACACCGGGGAGCTGTTTTTT
TRBV6-5	NA	TRBJ2-1	NA	CASSSGRTSSYNEQFF	TGTGCCAGCAGTTCAGGGAGGACCAGCTCCTACAATGAGCAGTTCTTC
TRBV27	NA	TRBJ1-2	few	CASSPQVGDYGYTF	TGTGCCAGCAGCCCCCAGGTGGGGGACTATGGCTACACCTTC
TRBV28	NA	TRBJ2-7	few	CATSGTFYEQYF	TGTGCCACTTCAGGGACTTTCTACGAGCAGTACTTC